The clone carrying this T cell receptor (beta chain) was picked up many times. The data derive from a study of T cells after yellow fever vaccination. Study as a whole: Fractions with few cells were prepared using SMART-Seq v4 Ultra Low Input.

TCRdb re-analysed the 5' RACE reads in MiXCR, keeping a single row per CDR3 protein. The sample includes over 25,000 distinct CDR3 sequences, under 12% of them seen just once. V dropped 1 base and J dropped 4 bases, with 7 bases sitting between them. The CDR3 consists of 14 residues. Germline CDR1 and CDR2: SNHLY and FYNNEI. Whole-study findings and limits: Though weaker, the secondary response peaked faster, on day 5 versus 15. There were almost no vaccine-responding clonotypes detectable in the sorted memory subsets on day 0.

V and J are TRBV2 and TRBJ2-2; D not certain. The sequence came from a man between 18 and 29 years old who received the YFV17D yellow fever vaccine. The material was PBMCs, either bulk or a sorted T-cell subset (CD4+, CD8+, memory, or dextramer-sorted; not recorded which), obtained around 15 days after the first yellow fever vaccination. Written as DNA, the CDR3 is TGTGCCAGCAGTGAAGACGGGTTCACCGGGGAGCTGTTTTTT. It yields the protein CASSEDGFTGELFF.